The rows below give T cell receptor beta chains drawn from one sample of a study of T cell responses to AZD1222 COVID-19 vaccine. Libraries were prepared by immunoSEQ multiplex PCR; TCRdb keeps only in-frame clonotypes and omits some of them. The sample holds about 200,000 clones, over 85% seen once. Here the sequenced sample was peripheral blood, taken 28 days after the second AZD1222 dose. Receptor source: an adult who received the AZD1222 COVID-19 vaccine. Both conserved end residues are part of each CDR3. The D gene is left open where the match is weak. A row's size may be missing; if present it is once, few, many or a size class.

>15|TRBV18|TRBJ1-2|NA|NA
CASSPASGPSYGYTF
TGTGCCAGCTCCCCTGCTTCGGGGCCCAGCTATGGCTACACCTTC
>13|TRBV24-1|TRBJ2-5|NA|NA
CATSDSLLETQYF
TGTGCCACCAGTGATTCTCTACTAGAGACCCAGTACTTC
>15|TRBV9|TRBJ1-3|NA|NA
CASSVDGSSGNTIYF
TGTGCCAGCAGCGTAGATGGGAGCTCTGGAAACACCATATATTTT
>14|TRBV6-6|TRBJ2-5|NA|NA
CASSYGRVRETQYF
TGTGCCAGCAGCTACGGACGAGTCCGGGAGACCCAGTACTTC
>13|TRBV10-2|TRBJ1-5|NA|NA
CASSATSGQPQHF
TGCGCCAGCAGTGCCACATCCGGGCAGCCCCAGCATTTT
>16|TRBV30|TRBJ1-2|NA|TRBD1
CAWGTGTGSSYDGYTF
TGTGCCTGGGGGACCGGGACAGGGAGTTCGTATGATGGCTACACCTTC
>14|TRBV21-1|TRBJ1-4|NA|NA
CANLHRGYNEKLFF
TGTGCCAACCTTCACAGGGGGTACAATGAAAAACTGTTTTTT
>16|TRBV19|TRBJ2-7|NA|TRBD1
CASSKSGTGGSYEQYF
TGTGCCAGTAGTAAATCCGGGACAGGGGGCTCCTACGAGCAGTACTTC
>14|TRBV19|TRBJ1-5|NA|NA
CASSLQGSFQPQHF
TGTGCCAGTAGCTTGCAGGGTTCGTTTCAGCCCCAGCATTTT
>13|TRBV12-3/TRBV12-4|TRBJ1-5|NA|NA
CASSLTDYQPQHF
TGTGCCAGCAGTCTTACAGACTATCAGCCCCAGCATTTT
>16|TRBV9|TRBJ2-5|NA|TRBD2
CASSDRSLAGGETQYF
TGTGCCAGCAGCGACCGCTCCCTAGCGGGTGGTGAGACCCAGTACTTC
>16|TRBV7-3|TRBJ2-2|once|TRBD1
CASSLWDRANTGELFF
TGTGCCAGCAGCCTATGGGACAGGGCGAACACCGGGGAGCTGTTTTTT
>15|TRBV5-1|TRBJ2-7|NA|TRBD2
CASSLYSGGPYEQYF
TGCGCCAGCAGCTTGTATAGCGGGGGACCCTACGAGCAGTACTTC
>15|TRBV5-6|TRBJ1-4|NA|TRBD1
CASSQTTGGLEKLFF
TGTGCCAGCAGCCAAACGACAGGGGGCCTTGAAAAACTGTTTTTT
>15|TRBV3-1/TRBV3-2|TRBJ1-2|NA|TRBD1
CASSQDWRQGYGYTF
TGTGCCAGCAGCCAAGATTGGCGACAGGGGTATGGCTACACCTTC
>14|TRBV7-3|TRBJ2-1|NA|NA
CASSPGSSYNEQFF
TGTGCCAGCAGCCCCGGAAGCTCCTACAATGAGCAGTTCTTC
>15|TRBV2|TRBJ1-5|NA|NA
CASLRGAYSNQPQHF
TGTGCCAGCTTAAGGGGGGCATATAGCAATCAGCCCCAGCATTTT
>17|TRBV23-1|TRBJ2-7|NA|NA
CASSLYEPAVGSYEQYF
TGCGCCAGCAGTCTCTACGAACCAGCGGTCGGCTCCTACGAGCAGTACTTC
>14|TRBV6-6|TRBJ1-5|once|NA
CASVPRDSNQPQHF
TGTGCCAGCGTCCCTCGGGATAGCAATCAGCCCCAGCATTTT
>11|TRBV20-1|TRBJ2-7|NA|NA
CSAPGAYEQYF
TGCAGTGCTCCCGGGGCCTACGAGCAGTACTTC
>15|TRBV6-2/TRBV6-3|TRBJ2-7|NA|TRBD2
CASSYRGLGRDEQYF
TGTGCCAGCAGTTACCGGGGACTAGGCCGGGACGAGCAGTACTTC
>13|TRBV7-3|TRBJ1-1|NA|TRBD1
CASSGQGNTEAFF
TGTGCCAGCAGCGGACAGGGGAACACTGAAGCTTTCTTT
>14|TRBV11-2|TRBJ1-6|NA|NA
CASSFSTNNSPLHF
TGTGCCAGCAGCTTTTCCACAAATAATTCACCCCTCCACTTT
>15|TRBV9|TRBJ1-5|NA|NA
CASSVGRDGNQPQHF
TGTGCCAGCAGCGTGGGCAGGGACGGCAATCAGCCCCAGCATTTT
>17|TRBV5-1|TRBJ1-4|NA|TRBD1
CASSLGAGGGMSEKLFF
TGCGCCAGCAGCTTGGGGGCAGGGGGCGGAATGAGTGAAAAACTGTTTTTT
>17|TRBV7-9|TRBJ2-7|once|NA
CASSPRPGSEDRFEQYF
TGTGCCAGCAGCCCGCGGCCCGGGAGCGAGGACAGGTTCGAGCAGTACTTC
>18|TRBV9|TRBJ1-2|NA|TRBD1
CASSVRVDRGLGWWGYTF
TGTGCCAGCAGCGTACGGGTGGACAGGGGCCTCGGTTGGTGGGGCTACACCTTC
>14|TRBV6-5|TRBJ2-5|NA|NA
CASSTLGSQETQYF
TGTGCCAGCAGTACCCTCGGCAGCCAAGAGACCCAGTACTTC
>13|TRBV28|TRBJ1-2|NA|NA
CASSPGQGGGYTF
TGTGCCAGCAGCCCGGGCCAAGGCGGAGGCTACACCTTC
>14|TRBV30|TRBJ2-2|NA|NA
CAWSVPGSTGELFF
TGTGCCTGGAGTGTACCAGGGTCAACCGGGGAGCTGTTTTTT
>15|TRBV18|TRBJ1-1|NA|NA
CASSPDAGVNTEAFF
TGTGCCAGCTCACCTGATGCAGGGGTGAACACTGAAGCTTTCTTT
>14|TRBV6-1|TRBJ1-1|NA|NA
CASSEVVANTEAFF
TGTGCCAGCAGTGAAGTAGTTGCGAACACTGAAGCTTTCTTT
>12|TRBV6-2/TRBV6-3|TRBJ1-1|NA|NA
CASSPGATEAFF
TGTGCCAGCAGCCCAGGGGCCACTGAAGCTTTCTTT
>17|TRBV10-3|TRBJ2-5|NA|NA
CAISEPTGTSTPETQYF
TGTGCCATCAGTGAGCCGACGGGTACTAGTACCCCAGAGACCCAGTACTTC
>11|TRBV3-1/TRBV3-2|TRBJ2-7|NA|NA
CASSHIYEQYF
TGTGCCAGCAGCCATATCTACGAGCAGTACTTC
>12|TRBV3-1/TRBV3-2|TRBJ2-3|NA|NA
CASSLETSSQYF
TGTGCCAGCAGCCTCGAAACTAGCAGTCAGTATTTT
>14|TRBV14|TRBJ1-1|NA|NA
CASSLETKNTEAFF
TGTGCCAGCAGCCTCGAAACCAAGAACACTGAAGCTTTCTTT
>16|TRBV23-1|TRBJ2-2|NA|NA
CASSQSIGRYTGELFF
TGCGCCAGCAGTCAATCCATCGGTCGCTACACCGGGGAGCTGTTTTTT
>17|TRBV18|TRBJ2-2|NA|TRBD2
CASSPPLAGGLTGELFF
TGTGCCAGCTCACCACCTCTCGCGGGGGGGCTCACCGGGGAGCTGTTTTTT
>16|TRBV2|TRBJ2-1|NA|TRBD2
CASSSGTKGLMDEQFF
TGTGCCAGCAGTTCCGGGACTAAAGGCTTGATGGATGAGCAGTTCTTC